The clone carrying this T cell receptor beta chain has ten or more counts. Read coverage stops 3 residues before the CDR3 terminus; the germline J gene supplies the remainder. Assay: immunoSEQ multiplex PCR; the TCRdb copy retains only in-frame clones and omits some. Listed for the sample are about 60,000 clones, none seen a single time. V lost 6 bases and J lost 4, with 12 bases in between. The CDR3 sequence is 13 residues long. CDR1 and CDR2 from the germline V gene are ENHRY and SYGVKD. Most patients and controls had Caucasian heritage. These data are taken from a study of T cell clonality in common variable immunodeficiency.

This chain links TRBV10-3 with TRBJ1-2; TRBD1 is a possible D gene (5 bases). Sequencing was done on a sample of peripheral blood mononuclear cells. This clonotype was sampled from a person aged 18 to 70 in good health. CDR3: CAISERGSYGYTF. Partial CDR3 DNA: TGTGCCATCAGCGAACGGGGGTCCTATGGC.